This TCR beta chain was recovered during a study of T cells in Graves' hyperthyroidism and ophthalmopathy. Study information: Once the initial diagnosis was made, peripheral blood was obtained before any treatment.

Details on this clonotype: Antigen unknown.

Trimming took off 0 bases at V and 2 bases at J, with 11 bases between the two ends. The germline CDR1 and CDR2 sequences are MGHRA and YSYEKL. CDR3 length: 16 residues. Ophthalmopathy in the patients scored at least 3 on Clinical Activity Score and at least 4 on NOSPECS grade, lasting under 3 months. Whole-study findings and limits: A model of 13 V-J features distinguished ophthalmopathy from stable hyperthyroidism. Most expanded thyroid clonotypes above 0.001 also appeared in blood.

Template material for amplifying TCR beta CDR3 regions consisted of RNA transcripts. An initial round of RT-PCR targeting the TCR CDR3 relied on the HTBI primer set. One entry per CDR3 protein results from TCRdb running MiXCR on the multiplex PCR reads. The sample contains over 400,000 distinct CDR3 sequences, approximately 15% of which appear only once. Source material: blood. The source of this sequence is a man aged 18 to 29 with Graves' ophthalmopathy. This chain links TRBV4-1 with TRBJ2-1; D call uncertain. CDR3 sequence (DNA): TGCGCCAGCAGCCAAGACGCTCCTTCCCCCTACAATGAGCAGTTCTTC. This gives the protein CASSQDAPSPYNEQFF.